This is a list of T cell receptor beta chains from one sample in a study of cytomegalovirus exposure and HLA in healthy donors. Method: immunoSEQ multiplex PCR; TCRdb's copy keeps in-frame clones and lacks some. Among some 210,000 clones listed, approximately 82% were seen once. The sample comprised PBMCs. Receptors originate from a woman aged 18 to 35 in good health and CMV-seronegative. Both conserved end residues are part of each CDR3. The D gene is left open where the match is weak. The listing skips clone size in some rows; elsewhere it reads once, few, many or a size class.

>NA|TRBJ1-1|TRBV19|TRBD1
CASAGTGGVSTEAFF
TGTGCCAGCGCCGGGACAGGGGGTGTCAGCACTGAAGCTTTCTTT
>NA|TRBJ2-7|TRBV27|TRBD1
CASSGTGAYEQYF
TGTGCCAGCAGTGGGACAGGGGCCTACGAGCAGTACTTC
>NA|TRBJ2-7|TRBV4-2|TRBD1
CASSQGTGPSSYEQYF
TGTGCCAGCAGCCAAGGGACAGGGCCTAGCTCCTACGAGCAGTACTTC
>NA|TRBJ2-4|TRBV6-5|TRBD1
CASRQGFQNIQYF
TGTGCCAGCAGACAGGGGTTCCAAAACATTCAGTACTTC
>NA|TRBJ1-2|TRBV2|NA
CASSLQGLSVYGYTF
TGTGCCAGCAGTTTACAAGGGCTCTCCGTCTATGGCTACACCTTC
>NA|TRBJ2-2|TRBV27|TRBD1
CASSFQTGYPGELFF
TGTGCCAGCAGTTTTCAGACAGGGTACCCCGGGGAGCTGTTTTTT
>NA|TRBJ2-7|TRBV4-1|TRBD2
CASSQDRASGSDEQYF
TGCGCCAGCAGCCAAGATAGGGCTAGCGGGAGCGACGAGCAGTACTTC
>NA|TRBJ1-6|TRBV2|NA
CASTFRAANNSPLHF
TGTGCCAGCACCTTTCGGGCAGCTAATAATTCACCCCTCCACTTT
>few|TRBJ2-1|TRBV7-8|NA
CASSLGVADEQFF
TGTGCCAGCAGCTTAGGGGTCGCCGACGAGCAGTTCTTC
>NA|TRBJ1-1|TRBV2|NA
CASSERLMNTEAFF
TGTGCCAGCAGTGAGCGCCTGATGAACACTGAAGCTTTCTTT
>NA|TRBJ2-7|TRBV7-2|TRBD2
CASSSPAEAGVSYEQYF
TGTGCCAGCAGCTCCCCGGCAGAAGCGGGGGTTTCCTACGAGCAGTACTTC
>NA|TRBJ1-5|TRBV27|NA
CASSLRQNYQPQHF
TGTGCCAGCAGTTTGCGACAGAATTATCAGCCCCAGCATTTT
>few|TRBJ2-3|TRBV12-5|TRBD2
CASGLVLSTLAGGASTDTQYF
TGTGCTAGTGGTTTGGTTTTATCCACCCTAGCGGGAGGTGCTAGCACAGATACGCAGTATTTT
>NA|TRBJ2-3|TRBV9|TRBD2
CASSVGVGGRSDTQYF
TGTGCCAGCAGCGTAGGGGTGGGAGGGAGGTCAGATACGCAGTATTTT
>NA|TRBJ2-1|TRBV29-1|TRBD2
CSVSILAGGTYNEQFF
TGCAGCGTTTCTATTCTAGCGGGGGGGACATACAATGAGCAGTTCTTC
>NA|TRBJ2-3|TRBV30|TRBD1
CAWSVQGVKTDTQYF
TGTGCCTGGAGTGTACAGGGGGTAAAGACAGATACGCAGTATTTT
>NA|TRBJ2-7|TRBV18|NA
CASSPTGLLSYEQYF
TGTGCCAGCTCACCGACGGGGCTCCTCTCCTACGAGCAGTACTTC
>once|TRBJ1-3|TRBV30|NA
CAWSVGGGSGNTIYF
TGTGCCTGGAGTGTCGGCGGGGGCTCTGGAAACACCATATATTTT
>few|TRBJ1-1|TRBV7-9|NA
CASSLVATGGLKTEAFF
TGTGCCAGCAGCTTAGTAGCCACCGGGGGGCTTAAGACTGAAGCTTTCTTT
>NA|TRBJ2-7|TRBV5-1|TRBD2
CASSPGLAYEQYF
TGCGCCAGCAGCCCCGGACTAGCGTACGAGCAGTACTTC
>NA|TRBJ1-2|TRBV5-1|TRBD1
CASSLGQGGGYTF
TGCGCCAGCAGCTTGGGGCAGGGGGGCGGCTACACCTTC
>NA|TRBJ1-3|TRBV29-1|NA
CSVEEFMPGNTIYF
TGCAGCGTTGAGGAATTTATGCCCGGAAACACCATATATTTT
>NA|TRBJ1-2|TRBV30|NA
CAWSRTYGYTF
TGTGCCTGGAGTAGGACGTATGGCTACACCTTC
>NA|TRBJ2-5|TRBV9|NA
CASSVEGEETQYF
TGTGCCAGCAGCGTAGAGGGGGAAGAGACCCAGTACTTC
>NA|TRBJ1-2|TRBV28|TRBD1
CASSLTGTANYGYTF
TGTGCCAGCAGCCTCACCGGGACAGCGAACTATGGCTACACCTTC
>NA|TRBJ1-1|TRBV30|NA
CAWSWGSLATEAFF
TGTGCCTGGAGTTGGGGCAGCTTGGCTACTGAAGCTTTCTTT